This is a list of T cell receptor beta chains from one sample in a study of blood T cell repertoires in COVID-19. The protocol was immunoSEQ multiplex PCR, while the TCRdb copy is restricted to in-frame clones and leaves out a portion. This table has approximately 300,000 clones, 75% to 90% appearing once. The sequenced material came from PBMCs or T cells enriched from blood (not recorded which). These receptors originate from a man aged 55 to 70 who had recovered from COVID-19. Both conserved end residues are part of each CDR3. The D gene is left open where the match is weak. Rows may omit the clone size; those that give it use once, few, many or a size class.

CASSVGAGDETQYF | TGTGCCAGCAGCGTAGGTGCAGGGGATGAGACCCAGTACTTC | - | TRBJ2-5 | TRBV9 | once
CATSDPGQSYEQYF | TGTGCCACCAGTGACCCGGGACAATCGTACGAGCAGTACTTC | - | TRBJ2-7 | TRBV24-1 | -
CASSKECREEGTYEQYF | TGTGCCAGCAGCAAAGAGTGTAGAGAGGAGGGGACCTACGAGCAGTACTTC | - | TRBJ2-7 | TRBV21-1 | -
CASSDSPSYNEQFF | TGTGCCAGCAGCGACAGCCCCTCCTACAATGAGCAGTTCTTC | - | TRBJ2-1 | TRBV11-3 | -
CASSEAGTSSNEQFF | TGTGCTAGCAGCGAGGCCGGGACTAGTAGCAATGAGCAGTTCTTC | TRBD2 | TRBJ2-1 | TRBV7-7 | -
CASSSQAGGQVGELFF | TGTGCCAGCAGCTCTCAAGCGGGAGGGCAAGTCGGGGAGCTGTTTTTT | TRBD2 | TRBJ2-2 | TRBV7-6 | -
CASSVEYLSYEQYF | TGTGCCAGCAGCGTAGAATATTTATCCTACGAGCAGTACTTC | - | TRBJ2-7 | TRBV9 | -
CASSGSQGAETQYF | TGTGCCAGCAGCGGATCCCAGGGGGCAGAGACCCAGTACTTC | TRBD1 | TRBJ2-5 | TRBV11-3 | -
CASSDRADTQYF | TGTGCCAGCAGTGACAGGGCAGATACGCAGTATTTT | - | TRBJ2-3 | TRBV2 | -
CASSLTSGSIYNEQFF | TGTGCCAGCAGCTTGACTAGCGGGAGTATCTACAATGAGCAGTTCTTC | TRBD2 | TRBJ2-1 | TRBV7-3 | -
CASSVAQSIPYNEQFF | TGTGCCAGCAGCGTAGCACAGTCAATTCCATACAATGAGCAGTTCTTC | - | TRBJ2-1 | TRBV9 | -
CASSARLAVRNEQFF | TGTGCCAGCAGTGCCCGACTAGCAGTGCGGAATGAGCAGTTCTTC | TRBD2 | TRBJ2-1 | TRBV7-3 | -
CASSSRRETQYF | TGTGCCAGCAGTTCGCGAAGAGAGACCCAGTACTTC | - | TRBJ2-5 | TRBV6-2/TRBV6-3 | -
CASSYPGQGVYEQYF | TGTGCCAGCAGCTACCCGGGACAGGGGGTCTACGAGCAGTACTTC | TRBD1 | TRBJ2-7 | TRBV3-1/TRBV3-2 | -
CATSDSTRGGSGQETQYF | TGTGCCACCAGTGACTCTACCCGGGGGGGGTCAGGGCAAGAGACCCAGTACTTC | TRBD2 | TRBJ2-5 | TRBV24-1 | once
CSASQGYEQYF | TGCAGTGCTAGCCAGGGTTACGAGCAGTACTTC | - | TRBJ2-7 | TRBV20-1 | -
CASSPTSGLYNEQFF | TGTGCCAGCAGCCCAACTAGCGGTCTATACAATGAGCAGTTCTTC | TRBD2 | TRBJ2-1 | TRBV9 | -
CAWTTGGGRAYEQYF | TGTGCCTGGACAACTGGGGGCGGGAGGGCCTACGAGCAGTACTTC | TRBD2 | TRBJ2-7 | TRBV30 | -
CASSVGGFNYGYTF | TGTGCCAGCAGCGTAGGGGGCTTTAACTATGGCTACACCTTC | - | TRBJ1-2 | TRBV9 | -
CASSRGLARGEQFF | TGTGCCAGCAGCCGGGGACTAGCGAGGGGTGAGCAGTTCTTC | TRBD2 | TRBJ2-1 | TRBV11-1 | -
CASGGTSNTGELFF | TGTGCCAGTGGGGGCACCTCGAACACCGGGGAGCTGTTTTTT | - | TRBJ2-2 | TRBV28 | few
CASSLLAGTNTGELFF | TGTGCCAGCAGTTTGCTAGCGGGGACTAACACCGGGGAGCTGTTTTTT | TRBD2 | TRBJ2-2 | TRBV27 | -
CASSETEYNEQFF | TGTGCCAGCAGTGAGACAGAATACAATGAGCAGTTCTTC | - | TRBJ2-1 | TRBV2 | -